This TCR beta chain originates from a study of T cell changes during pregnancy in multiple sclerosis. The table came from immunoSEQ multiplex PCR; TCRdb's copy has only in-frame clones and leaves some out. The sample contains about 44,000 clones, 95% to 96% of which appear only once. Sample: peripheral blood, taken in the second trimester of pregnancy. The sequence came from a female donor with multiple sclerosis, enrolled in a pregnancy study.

The CDR3 DNA follows: TGTGCCACCAGCAGAGATCTGGGGACAGGGAGTTCCGGGGAGCTGTTTTTT. It encodes CATSRDLGTGSSGELFF. The chain couples TRBV15 to TRBJ2-2; 9 bases match TRBD1. The germline CDR1 and CDR2 sequences are LNHNV and YYDKDF (reference sequence). The CDR3 is made up of 17 amino acids. V was clipped by 0 bases and J by 6 bases; unmatched bases: 8.